This T cell receptor beta chain came from a study of siplizumab effects on memory and regulatory T cells. Notes on the study in general: Few alloreactive clones mapped to unstimulated subsets. Alloreactive sequences that could be traced to unstimulated CD4+ memory cells showed a significant reduction under siplizumab. Roughly 80-96% of proliferating CD4+ or CD8+ clones lacked a naive or memory phenotype that could be assigned. The mean Treg-derived percentage of mappable alloreactive CD4+ clones was approximately 68% with siplizumab compared with about 27% in controls.

Details on this clone: Its antigen is currently unknown.

This table comes from immunoSEQ multiplex PCR, and its TCRdb copy is limited to in-frame clones, with some not included. The sample lists 90,000 to 130,000 clones; roughly 92% were seen once. The CDR3 sequence is 15 residues long. Germline values: CDR1 SGHVS, CDR2 FQNEAQ. Trimming removed 5 bases from V and 2 bases from J, with 12 bases in between. The rearrangement links TRBV7-8 to TRBJ2-2, with D tentatively TRBD1 (6 bases). The clonotype was recovered from a human donor in good health. Sequences were obtained from CD4+ T cells sorted from blood. The chain's CDR3 is CASSPPGHNTGELFF. Here the CDR3 DNA reads TGTGCCAGCAGCCCTCCGGGACATAACACCGGGGAGCTGTTTTTT.